Listed below are T cell receptor beta chains from one sample, sequenced in a study of cytomegalovirus exposure and HLA in healthy donors. Data came from immunoSEQ multiplex PCR; TCRdb stores just in-frame clones and leaves some out. This table holds 120,000 or so clones, around 78% found once. The specimen was PBMCs. The receptors derive from a woman under 40 in good health and CMV-seronegative. Each CDR3 is given with its conserved first and last residue. D genes are given only for firm matches. Clone size appears in some rows only: once, few, many, or a class for an expanded clone.

V: TRBV4-2; size: few; length: 18; J: TRBJ2-2; D: NA; DNA: TGTGCCAGCAGCGACGAGTGGGGTGGCGGGGGCAACACCGGGGAGCTGTTTTTT; CDR3: CASSDEWGGGGNTGELFF
V: TRBV29-1; size: NA; length: 11; J: TRBJ2-7; D: TRBD2; DNA: TGCAGCGTAAGGACTAGCTACGAGCAGTACTTC; CDR3: CSVRTSYEQYF
V: TRBV14; size: NA; length: 12; J: TRBJ1-1; D: TRBD1; DNA: TGTGCCAGCGGATCAGGGGGCGTAGAAGCTTTCTTT; CDR3: CASGSGGVEAFF
V: TRBV19; size: few; length: 13; J: TRBJ1-3; D: NA; DNA: TGTGCCAGTAGTGTGAGCTCTGGAAACACCATATATTTT; CDR3: CASSVSSGNTIYF
V: TRBV10-3; size: once; length: 11; J: TRBJ1-1; D: NA; DNA: TGTGCCATCAGTCCAGGGTCGGGAGCTTTCTTT; CDR3: CAISPGSGAFF
V: TRBV30; size: NA; length: 12; J: TRBJ2-7; D: NA; DNA: TGTGCCTGGAGTTCACCCCAGTTCGAGCAGTACTTC; CDR3: CAWSSPQFEQYF
V: TRBV19; size: NA; length: 12; J: TRBJ1-2; D: NA; DNA: TGTGCCAGTAGTATTTATCGGAGCGGCTACACCTTC; CDR3: CASSIYRSGYTF
V: TRBV6-1; size: NA; length: 12; J: TRBJ1-1; D: TRBD1; DNA: TGTGCCAGCAGAAGACAGGGGACTGAAGCTTTCTTT; CDR3: CASRRQGTEAFF
V: TRBV19; size: NA; length: 13; J: TRBJ1-1; D: NA; DNA: TGTGCCAGTAGCCTGGACAGGAACACTGAAGCTTTCTTT; CDR3: CASSLDRNTEAFF
V: TRBV11-2; size: NA; length: 12; J: TRBJ2-1; D: NA; DNA: TGTGCCACAGGGGGGTTGGGCAATGAGCAGTTCTTC; CDR3: CATGGLGNEQFF
V: TRBV28; size: few; length: 14; J: TRBJ1-5; D: TRBD1; DNA: TGTGCCAGCAGTCAACAGGGGAGCAATCAGCCCCAGCATTTT; CDR3: CASSQQGSNQPQHF
V: TRBV5-1; size: NA; length: 16; J: TRBJ1-3; D: NA; DNA: TGCGCCAGCAGTAAACCGCAGGGCGACTCTGGAAACACCATATATTTT; CDR3: CASSKPQGDSGNTIYF
V: TRBV25-1; size: few; length: 16; J: TRBJ2-1; D: NA; DNA: TGTGCCAGCACCCCGCCAGGCAGGGGGGTCTACAATGAGCAGTTCTTC; CDR3: CASTPPGRGVYNEQFF
V: TRBV5-4; size: NA; length: 15; J: TRBJ1-1; D: NA; DNA: TGTGCCAGCAGCTCCGGATTCCAGGGGAGCACTGAAGCTTTCTTT; CDR3: CASSSGFQGSTEAFF
V: TRBV4-2; size: NA; length: 17; J: TRBJ2-2; D: TRBD1; DNA: TGTGCCAGCAGCCAAGATCGAAGAGGACAGGGGACCGGGGAGCTGTTTTTT; CDR3: CASSQDRRGQGTGELFF
V: TRBV5-1; size: NA; length: 11; J: TRBJ2-7; D: NA; DNA: TGCGCCAGCAGCTTGAGGGGAGAGCAGTACTTC; CDR3: CASSLRGEQYF
V: TRBV28; size: few; length: 15; J: TRBJ2-7; D: TRBD2; DNA: TGTGCCAGCAGTCGTTACGGCGGGAGAGATTACGAGCAGTACTTC; CDR3: CASSRYGGRDYEQYF
V: TRBV7-9; size: NA; length: 15; J: TRBJ1-2; D: TRBD1; DNA: TGTGCCAGCGGCCCTGGGACAGGGGTTTATACTGGCTACACCTTC; CDR3: CASGPGTGVYTGYTF
V: TRBV27; size: NA; length: 13; J: TRBJ1-2; D: NA; DNA: TGTGCCAGCAGTCCTCAGGGCCCCCTTGGCTACACCTTC; CDR3: CASSPQGPLGYTF
V: TRBV29-1; size: NA; length: 13; J: TRBJ1-2; D: TRBD1; DNA: TGCAGCGTACTTGGACAGGGACTTGGTGGCTACACCTTC; CDR3: CSVLGQGLGGYTF
V: TRBV7-8; size: NA; length: 14; J: TRBJ2-7; D: NA; DNA: TGTGCCAGCAGCCTAGGGAGTGGGGGCGACGAGCAGTACTTC; CDR3: CASSLGSGGDEQYF
V: TRBV19; size: once; length: 15; J: TRBJ1-2; D: NA; DNA: TGTGCCAGTAGTATAGGCGGTGGGGCAGCCACGGGCTACACCTTC; CDR3: CASSIGGGAATGYTF
V: TRBV11-3; size: few; length: 16; J: TRBJ2-1; D: NA; DNA: TGTGCCAGCAGCCTTCGGGGGGCGGGAGCCTACAATGAGCAGTTCTTC; CDR3: CASSLRGAGAYNEQFF
V: TRBV5-4; size: once; length: 18; J: TRBJ2-1; D: TRBD2; DNA: TGTGCCAGCAGCTTGGGGGGTCTAGCGGGATTTGGGGACAATGAGCAGTTCTTC; CDR3: CASSLGGLAGFGDNEQFF
V: TRBV4-3; size: NA; length: 17; J: TRBJ2-1; D: TRBD2; DNA: TGCGCCAGCAGCCAGTACCTAGCGGGAGAAGGTGTAAATGAGCAGTTCTTC; CDR3: CASSQYLAGEGVNEQFF
V: TRBV25-1; size: NA; length: 12; J: TRBJ2-1; D: NA; DNA: TGTGCCAGCACAGGCTCCTACAATGAGCAGTTCTTC; CDR3: CASTGSYNEQFF
V: TRBV11-2; size: few; length: 14; J: TRBJ1-1; D: NA; DNA: TGTGCCAGCAGCTTAACAGGGCTTAACACTGAAGCTTTCTTT; CDR3: CASSLTGLNTEAFF
V: TRBV18; size: NA; length: 10; J: TRBJ2-5; D: NA; DNA: TGTGCCAGCTCAGGCGAGACCCAGTACTTC; CDR3: CASSGETQYF
V: TRBV11-2; size: NA; length: 16; J: TRBJ2-3; D: TRBD1; DNA: TGTGCCAGCAGCGCAGGACAGGCCTCTAGCACAGATACGCAGTATTTT; CDR3: CASSAGQASSTDTQYF